This entry describes one T cell receptor beta chain. Germline-derived CDR1 and CDR2 are SGDLS and YYNGEE. CDR3 length: 18 amino acids. The J segment lost 6 bases and the V segment lost 0 bases, leaving 13 bases of the junction unmatched. Under the authors' procedure: Reference gene primer amplification gave nucleated cell count estimates. Profiling relied on immunoSEQ multiplex PCR, and the TCRdb table lists in-frame clones only, not all of them. V, J and clone size reflect that table, while D and trimming were determined from the DNA. The table includes roughly 120,000 clones, roughly 83% detected once. This record belongs to a study of blood T cell repertoires in COVID-19. Study details: PBMCs, B-cell-depleted T cells, or T cells were the source of the cDNA or gDNA that made up the material.

The specimen was peripheral blood. The sequence derives from a woman between 65 and 79 years old with acute or convalescent COVID-19. The chain uses TRBV9 and TRBJ2-1; 9 bases are shared with TRBD2. Written as DNA, the CDR3 is TGTGCCAGCAGCGTAGGGCCAGCGGGAGGCCAACGGGGCAATGAGCAGTTCTTC. Translating it yields CASSVGPAGGQRGNEQFF.